The clone carrying this T cell receptor (beta chain) was recorded a few times. As yet, its antigen is unknown. A second roughly 7 to 11 cycle PCR used barcoded and J-beta primers. Each sample yielded at least 2.5 million CDR3-containing paired-end reads. TCRdb itself ran the 5' RACE reads through MiXCR, one entry per CDR3 protein. This table has some 1.6 million distinct CDR3 sequences, 34% appearing once. The data were taken from a study of blood T cells in healthy people across ages. General study points: Diversity estimated from one million T cells was considered an underestimate.

V lost 5 bases and J lost 8; bases outside the gene matches: 15. The CDR3 spans 16 residues. CDR1 and CDR2 from the germline V gene are MNHEY and SMNVEV (reference sequence). This rearrangement joins TRBV27 to TRBJ2-1; 7 positions agree with TRBD2. The sequence was collected from a woman in her thirties in good health. Sequenced material: blood. Written as DNA, the CDR3 is TGTGCCAGCAGTCCACGATTGGGGGAGGGCAGGGATGAGCAGTTCTTC. As protein: CASSPRLGEGRDEQFF.